One and the same sample provided the 28 T cell receptor beta chains below, sequenced in a study of shared T cell receptors in the human thymus. Data came from immunoSEQ multiplex PCR; TCRdb stores just in-frame clones and leaves some out. The sample yields roughly 660,000 clones, roughly 90% seen once. The data also belong to a second study, concerning human thymus T cells.

Sequencing used thymocytes. These TCRs come from a boy younger than two with a congenital heart defect.

The V call is TRBV5-4, the J call TRBJ2-5; no definite D call. The CDR3 is 16 amino acids. V gave up 4 bases and J gave up 5 bases, with 21 bases separating them. Germline V gene sequence: CDR1 SGHNT, CDR2 YYREEE (reference sequence). This CDR3 reads CASSPHGASHPETQYF. In DNA, the CDR3 is TGTGCCAGCAGCCCCCACGGTGCGTCTCACCCGGAGACCCAGTACTTC.

The chain uses TRBV7-9 and TRBJ2-3, with D possibly TRBD2 on 5 matching bases. This CDR3 comprises 14 residues. Trimming pared 5 bases from V and 2 bases from J, leaving 11 bases between. Per germline, CDR1 SEHNR and CDR2 FQNEAQ (reference sequence). Here the CDR3 reads CASSAAASTDTQYF. The CDR3 DNA follows: TGTGCCAGCAGCGCAGCGGCTTCCACAGATACGCAGTATTTT.

This chain joins TRBV4-3 and TRBJ2-3; the D gene is possibly TRBD2 (6 bases). Per germline, CDR1 LGHNA and CDR2 YSLEER. There are 13 residues in the CDR3. V lost 1 base and J lost 4, with 6 bases in between. CDR3 nucleotides: TGCGCCAGCAGCCAAGCGGGGGCAGATACGCAGTATTTT. Translated, it gives CASSQAGADTQYF.

The genes are TRBV2 and TRBJ1-4; 8 bases agree with TRBD1. CDR3 length: 14 amino acids. Germline V CDR1 and CDR2: SNHLY, FYNNEI. The ends lost 4 bases at V and 3 bases at J; junction bases unmatched: 1. The CDR3 spells CASSVTGANEKLFF. The CDR3 bases are TGTGCCAGCAGTGTGACAGGGGCTAATGAAAAACTGTTTTTT.

This chain links TRBV10-3 with TRBJ2-7; TRBD2 matches 8 bases. Germline assignment: CDR1 ENHRY and CDR2 SYGVKD. After removal of 10 bases from V and 3 bases from J, the junction contained 14 bases not matched to a gene. The CDR3 covers 15 residues. CDR3 sequence (DNA): TGTGCCACAAGTCCAGGGACTAGGGGGATCTACGAGCAGTACTTC. Translation: CATSPGTRGIYEQYF.

For the CDR3, the DNA is TGCGCCAGCAGCCAAGTATCAAGCGGGTACTCCTACGAGCAGTACTTC. It translates to CASSQVSSGYSYEQYF. The genes are TRBV4-1 and TRBJ2-7, with D possibly matching TRBD2 (6 bases). V was pared by 1 base and J by 0 bases, with 13 bases between. Looked up from germline, CDR1 is MGHRA and CDR2 is YSYEKL. This CDR3 is built from 16 residues.

V gene TRBV19 combines with J gene TRBJ2-5; 7 nucleotides agree with TRBD2. Germline-derived CDR1 and CDR2 are LNHDA and SQIVND (reference sequence). This CDR3 contains 20 residues. V shed 5 bases, J shed 4 bases, and the junction held 25 bases outside the gene matches. The CDR3 DNA reads as TGTGCCAGTAGTCGAGAGTATACGGGATCGACTAGCCGCATGCTAGAGACCCAGTACTTC. The encoded protein is CASSREYTGSTSRMLETQYF.

The V gene is TRBV4-3, the J gene TRBJ2-3; perhaps TRBD2 as D (5 bases). Per the germline V gene, CDR1 is LGHNA and CDR2 is YSLEER. CDR3 length equals 16 residues. Trimming cost V 5 bases and J 0 bases, with 15 bases left between them. CDR3 DNA sequence: TGCGCCAGCAGCACTTGGAGGTCTACTAGCACAGATACGCAGTATTTT. Its protein product is CASSTWRSTSTDTQYF.

CDR3 amino acids: CASSGDHGVSGRDTGELFF. The CDR3 DNA is TGTGCCAGCAGCGGAGATCATGGGGTAAGCGGGAGAGACACCGGGGAGCTGTTTTTT. The chain recombines TRBV9 with TRBJ2-2; 8 nucleotides line up with TRBD2. Per germline, CDR1 SGDLS and CDR2 YYNGEE. The ends lost 3 bases at V and 3 bases at J; junction bases unmatched: 16. The length of the CDR3 is 19 residues.

The DNA of the CDR3 is TGTGCCAGCAGCCAAGTGGAGGGCCGGGCAGATACGCAGTATTTT. Protein product: CASSQVEGRADTQYF. This rearrangement joins TRBV7-3 to TRBJ2-3, with D maybe TRBD2 (6 bases). Trimming took 5 bases from V and 4 from J, leaving 16 bases between them. This CDR3 contains 15 residues. CDR1 and CDR2 from the germline V gene are SGHTA and FQGTGA.

This sequence joins TRBV27 and TRBJ2-7, with 11 bases matching TRBD2. Per the germline V gene, CDR1 is MNHEY and CDR2 is SMNVEV (reference sequence). The CDR3 has 16 residues. Trimming took 5 bases from V and 6 from J; bases not matched to a gene: 12. In DNA form, the CDR3 reads TGTGCCAGCAGTCCCACCCCGGGACTAGCGGAGGTCGAGCAGTACTTC. Encoded protein: CASSPTPGLAEVEQYF.

The rearrangement links TRBV5-1 to TRBJ2-2, with 7 bases aligning to TRBD1. V lost 0 bases and J lost 4; bases outside the gene matches: 6. Germline V CDR1 and CDR2: SGHRS, YFSETQ. CDR3 length: 16 amino acids. This chain's CDR3 is CASSLVSGQSTGELFF. In DNA form, the CDR3 reads TGCGCCAGCAGCTTGGTCTCGGGACAGAGCACCGGGGAGCTGTTTTTT.

V gene TRBV5-1 combines with J gene TRBJ1-5, with D perhaps TRBD1 (5 bases). This CDR3 has 13 residues. Deletions cut 5 bases from V and 9 bases from J, with 15 bases between. Germline loops: CDR1 SGHRS, CDR2 YFSETQ. Here the CDR3 reads CASSWGGGRPQHF. The CDR3 region has the DNA TGCGCCAGCAGTTGGGGGGGAGGGAGGCCCCAGCATTTT.

The rearrangement joins TRBV12-5 to TRBJ2-1; 10 bases align to TRBD2. Trimming cost V 2 bases and J 0 bases; bases outside gene matches: 19. This CDR3 has 22 amino acids. The germline CDR1 and CDR2 sequences are LGHNT and FRNRAP. The CDR3: CASGLTPHRGLAELGSYNEQFF. The CDR3 nucleotides are TGTGCTAGTGGTTTGACACCCCATCGAGGACTAGCGGAGTTGGGCTCCTACAATGAGCAGTTCTTC.

The V and J genes are TRBV7-9 and TRBJ2-3; TRBD1 is a possible D gene (5 bases). Trimming removed 5 bases at V and 1 base at J, with 7 bases between. The germline V gene encodes CDR1 SEHNR and CDR2 FQNEAQ (reference sequence). This CDR3 has 13 residues. Here the CDR3 DNA reads TGTGCCAGCAGCCGCAGGGGCACAGATACGCAGTATTTT. This encodes CASSRRGTDTQYF.

The chain recombines TRBV4-3 with TRBJ2-3; 9 bases are shared with TRBD2. CDR1 LGHNA and CDR2 YSLEER come from the germline V gene. Trimming cost V 0 bases and J 4 bases; bases outside gene matches: 5. The CDR3 is 16 amino acids. The CDR3 coding sequence is TGCGCCAGCAGCCAAGAGATAAGCGGGAGGCCAGATACGCAGTATTTT. It encodes CASSQEISGRPDTQYF.

The chain employs TRBV5-1 and TRBJ2-1; a possible D gene is TRBD1 (5 bases). CDR1 is SGHRS, CDR2 YFSETQ, per germline. CDR3 size: 14 residues. Deletions cut 0 bases from V and 8 bases from J, with 12 bases between. The CDR3 DNA sequence: TGCGCCAGCAGCTTGGAAGCAGGGCTCGATGAGCAGTTCTTC. This translates into CASSLEAGLDEQFF.

V gene TRBV4-1 combines with J gene TRBJ2-6; D gene uncertain. The CDR3 sequence is 16 residues long. V was shortened by 1 base and J by 0 bases, with 7 bases between the two germline ends. The V gene's germline CDR1 is MGHRA and CDR2 YSYEKL. The CDR3 here is CASSQVTSSGANVLTF. In DNA, the CDR3 is TGCGCCAGCAGCCAAGTTACCAGCTCTGGGGCCAACGTCCTGACTTTC.

This chain connects TRBV5-1 to TRBJ2-7; 8 nucleotides match TRBD2. V lost 4 bases and J lost 2; bases outside the gene matches: 11. Germline lookup yields CDR1 SGHRS and CDR2 YFSETQ. This CDR3 has 16 amino acids. CDR3 nucleotide sequence: TGCGCCAGCAGCCTTGTCGAGACGGGAGGGGCCTACGAGCAGTACTTC. This gives the protein CASSLVETGGAYEQYF.

This clone has just one count. The V and J genes are TRBV5-1 and TRBJ2-1, with 8 nucleotides matching TRBD2. V was clipped by 0 bases and J by 6 bases; unmatched bases: 8. The CDR3 runs 16 residues. CDR1 is SGHRS and CDR2 is YFSETQ in the germline V gene. The CDR3 region has the DNA TGCGCCAGCAGCTTGGCTCCCAGCGGGAGTGGCAATGAGCAGTTCTTC. It yields the protein CASSLAPSGSGNEQFF.

The rearrangement uses TRBV6-4 and TRBJ1-1; weak D call: TRBD1 (5 bases). The length of the CDR3 is 16 residues. V shed 0 bases and J shed 2 bases, with 13 bases lying between them. Germline CDR1 and CDR2: MRHNA and SNTAGT. CDR3 nucleotide sequence: TGTGCCAGCAGTGACTCCGCCGCGGGGGAAAACACTGAAGCTTTCTTT. It specifies CASSDSAAGENTEAFF.

J is TRBJ2-7 and V is TRBV7-2; D is perhaps TRBD2 (6 bases). V was pared by 5 bases and J by 0 bases, with 8 bases between. This CDR3 is built from 13 residues. From germline, CDR1 is SGHTA and CDR2 FQGNSA. Here the CDR3 DNA reads TGTGCCAGCAGCCGGGAGCCCTCCTACGAGCAGTACTTC. Encoded protein: CASSREPSYEQYF.

The rearrangement links TRBV7-2 to TRBJ2-7, with 11 bases matching TRBD2. From germline, CDR1 is SGHTA and CDR2 FQGNSA. The trim removed 0 bases at V and 7 bases at J, leaving 20 bases unmatched. There are 20 residues in the CDR3. The CDR3 sequence is CASSLARASALLAGAREQYF. In DNA form, the CDR3 reads TGTGCCAGCAGCTTAGCTAGGGCATCCGCCTTACTAGCGGGAGCACGGGAGCAGTACTTC.

This sequence joins TRBV19 and TRBJ2-5, with TRBD2 identical over 10 bases. Germline V gene data show CDR1 as LNHDA and CDR2 as SQIVND (reference sequence). This CDR3 comprises 15 residues. V lost 3 bases to trimming and J lost 2 bases; unmatched junction nucleotides: 3. CDR3 DNA: TGTGCCAGTAGTATGGAACTAGCGGGACAAGAGACCCAGTACTTC. The encoded protein is CASSMELAGQETQYF.

The chain links TRBV19 to TRBJ1-5; D is possibly TRBD1 (6 bases). Germline values: CDR1 LNHDA, CDR2 SQIVND (reference sequence). Trimming removed 5 bases at V and 4 bases at J, with 18 bases between. This CDR3 region has 16 residues. Written as DNA, the CDR3 is TGTGCCAGTAGTGCCCCACAGGGCCGGAGAAATCAGCCCCAGCATTTT. It yields the protein CASSAPQGRRNQPQHF.

The chain is built from TRBV10-3 and TRBJ1-2; D may be TRBD1 (6 bases). CDR1 and CDR2 from the germline V gene are ENHRY and SYGVKD. V was clipped by 2 bases and J by 2 bases, with 9 bases between them. The CDR3 covers 14 residues. CDR3 sequence (DNA): TGTGCCATCAGTGAGCCCGGACAGAACTATGGCTACACCTTC. Residues: CAISEPGQNYGYTF.

The V call is TRBV12-2, the J call TRBJ1-1; the table's D call of TRBD1 was not tested on the DNA. TRBV12-2 is a pseudogene. The CDR3 is made up of 19 amino acids. In nucleotides, the CDR3 is TGTGCAAGTCGCTTAGAGAACCGGGACAGGGTCGAGGTAGACACTGAAGCTTTCTTT. Its translation: CASRLENRDRVEVDTEAFF.

This chain joins TRBV28 and TRBJ2-7; weak D call: TRBD1 (5 bases). Between the trimmed V and J ends, which lost 2 bases and 11 bases, there was a span of 19 bases. Germline V gene lookup returns CDR1 MDHEN and CDR2 SYDVKM. CDR3 length: 14 residues. In nucleotides, the CDR3 is TGTGCCAGCAGTTTAAAATCCAGGGCGTCGCCCAAGTACTTC. Translating gives CASSLKSRASPKYF.